These 32 T cell receptor beta chains originate from one sample sequenced in a study of regulatory T cells in long-lasting Graves disease. The authors built TCR beta libraries using iRepertoire HTBI primers and Arm-PCR of CDR3 regions. TCRdb analysed the multiplex PCR reads with MiXCR anew, one entry per CDR3 protein. The table lists some 340,000 distinct CDR3 sequences, approximately 12% of them singletons, with approximately 19% in the top ten. The sample's time point: newly diagnosed GD, antithyroid drugs for less than 3 months. The TCR library used RNA extracted from PBMCs. In addition, the sample was reused for a study of T cells in Graves' hyperthyroidism and ophthalmopathy.

Sequencing used peripheral blood mononuclear cells (PBMCs), obtained at new diagnosis, from a patient treated with antithyroid drugs. The origin of the receptors is a woman younger than 30 with Graves disease.

This clonotype appeared many times. CDR3 amino acids: CAISEVNEKLFF. The DNA of the CDR3 is TGTGCCATCAGTGAGGTTAATGAAAAACTGTTTTTT. The V gene is TRBV10-3, the J gene TRBJ1-4; D gene uncertain. The CDR3 runs 12 residues. Trimming removed 2 bases at V and 4 bases at J, with 2 bases between. Germline loops: CDR1 ENHRY, CDR2 SYGVKD.

This clonotype turned up a few times. The chain has TRBV5-1 and TRBJ2-1, with D perhaps assigned TRBD1 or TRBD2 (5 bases each). Trimming took off 3 bases at V and 11 bases at J, with 21 bases between the two ends. CDR3 length equals 15 residues. CDR1 SGHRS and CDR2 YFSETQ come from the germline V gene. DNA of the CDR3: TGCGCCAGCAGCTCCGCTTCCTTTTCGGGGCTAAAGCAGTTCTTC. Protein product: CASSSASFSGLKQFF.

This sequence joins TRBV7-2 and TRBJ1-2, with D perhaps TRBD1 (6 bases). Germline V gene data show CDR1 as SGHTA and CDR2 as FQGNSA. Trimming took off 1 base at V and 5 bases at J, with 14 bases between the two ends. This CDR3 is 15 amino acids long. Here the CDR3 reads CASSLEGLRGYGYTF. CDR3 sequence (DNA): TGTGCCAGCAGCTTAGAGGGATTAAGGGGGTATGGCTACACCTTC.

Many counts were recorded for this clonotype. The genes are TRBV28 and TRBJ2-3; the D call may be TRBD1 or TRBD2 (5 bases each). Germline V CDR1 and CDR2: MDHEN, SYDVKM. The ends were cut back, 2 bases at V and 6 bases at J, with 18 bases in the middle. The CDR3 contains 16 residues. The CDR3 spells CASSLGLGVPLDTQYF. The CDR3 DNA follows: TGTGCCAGCAGTTTAGGCCTGGGGGTCCCTCTGGATACGCAGTATTTT.

The rearrangement links TRBV7-3 to TRBJ2-3, with 9 nucleotides matching TRBD2. The germline V gene has CDR1 SGHTA and CDR2 FQGTGA. The CDR3 contains 16 residues. Losses at the gene ends were 2 bases for V and 2 bases for J; bases not matched to a gene: 5. Here the CDR3 DNA reads TGTGCCAGCAGCTTAGCGGCGGGGGGGGACACAGATACGCAGTATTTT. Its protein is CASSLAAGGDTDTQYF.

As concerns this clonotype: One base away lies a much larger clone, so this may be a sequencing read error. This chain uses TRBV7-9 with TRBJ2-1, with 9 nucleotides matching TRBD1. The J call may be incorrect, as the DNA end agrees better with TRBJ2-4. This CDR3 comprises 15 residues. The V gene's germline CDR1 is SEHNR and CDR2 FQNEAQ (reference sequence). CDR3 bases: TGTGCCAGCAGCCCCCTGACAGGGGGTTTTGGCACTCAGTACTTC. Translation: CASSPLTGGFGTQYF.

The rearrangement joins TRBV6-4 to TRBJ2-3; 11 nucleotides agree with TRBD2. In germline, CDR1 is MRHNA, CDR2 SNTAGT. The CDR3 consists of 16 residues. Unmatched junction bases numbered 5, after V lost 0 bases and J lost 6 bases. In DNA form, the CDR3 reads TGTGCCAGCAGTGACTCGATACTAGCGGGGGTTGATACGCAGTATTTT. Its protein is CASSDSILAGVDTQYF.

This clonotype has at least ten counts. The chain recombines TRBV6-2 or TRBV6-3 with TRBJ1-1; 10 bases agree with TRBD1. Germline V gene lookup returns CDR1 MNHEY and CDR2 SVGEGT. Trimming cost V 6 bases and J 6 bases; bases outside gene matches: 7. There are 14 residues in the CDR3. DNA of the CDR3: TGTGCCAGCAGGTCGACAGGGGGCTTGGCTGAAGCTTTCTTT. Translating gives CASRSTGGLAEAFF.

This clonotype was seen repeatedly, ten times or more. This rearrangement joins TRBV6-5 to TRBJ1-1, with D maybe TRBD1 (5 bases). The CDR3 has 17 residues. Trimming pared 2 bases from V and 2 bases from J, leaving 18 bases between. Germline CDR1 MNHEY, CDR2 SVGAGI. CDR3 sequence: CASSYPSGVRGNTEAFF. CDR3 in DNA: TGTGCCAGCAGTTACCCAAGTGGAGTAAGGGGCAACACTGAAGCTTTCTTT.

This clonotype was seen repeatedly, ten times or more. The chain uses TRBV20-1 and TRBJ2-5; 9 bases fit TRBD2. Germline V gene sequence: CDR1 DFQATT, CDR2 SNEGSKA (reference sequence). With V trimmed by 3 bases and J by 1 base, 6 bases remained unmatched. This CDR3 spans 15 amino acids. This CDR3 is CSASPSGNLQETQYF. CDR3 nucleotides: TGCAGTGCTAGTCCTAGCGGGAACCTCCAAGAGACCCAGTACTTC.

This clonotype was seen repeatedly, ten times or more. This chain links TRBV2 with TRBJ1-2, with TRBD1 matching 8 bases. CDR3 length: 17 residues. The germline CDR1 and CDR2 sequences are SNHLY and FYNNEI. The V segment lost 6 bases and the J segment 5 bases; nucleotides outside the gene matches: 17. The CDR3 loop is CASRVSGGRRTGYGYTF. CDR3 nucleotide sequence: TGTGCCAGCAGAGTTTCAGGGGGCCGAAGGACAGGGTATGGCTACACCTTC.

This clonotype has at least ten counts. This chain uses TRBV28 with TRBJ1-3, with a tentative D call TRBD1 (6 bases). Germline CDR1 and CDR2: MDHEN and SYDVKM. The CDR3 contains 17 residues. Trimming removed 5 bases at V and 0 bases at J, with 17 bases between. CDR3 loop: CASSPRTAAISGNTIYF. The CDR3 DNA reads as TGTGCCAGCAGTCCACGGACAGCGGCAATCTCTGGAAACACCATATATTTT.

V usage is TRBV27 and J usage is TRBJ2-7; TRBD2 matches at 10 bases. V lost 6 bases and J lost 3; bases outside the gene matches: 14. Germline CDR1 MNHEY, CDR2 SMNVEV (reference sequence). CDR3 length: 17 residues. The CDR3 region is CASRNLIAGGPSYEQYV. The DNA of the CDR3 is TGTGCCAGCAGAAACCTGATAGCGGGGGGCCCCAGCTACGAGCAGTACGTC.

This clonotype has ten or more counts. The chain combines TRBV2 with TRBJ1-3; D is ambiguous. CDR3 size: 12 residues. Germline V lookup: CDR1 SNHLY, CDR2 FYNNEI. V was clipped by 6 bases and J by 4 bases, with 7 bases between them. CDR3 amino acids: CASRTAGNTIYF. CDR3 bases: TGTGCCAGCAGGACGGCGGGAAACACCATATATTTT.

Turning to this clonotype: The junction shows a germline mismatch at one end, possibly a read error. The chain links TRBV28 to TRBJ1-5; possible D gene TRBD1, 5 bases. Per germline, CDR1 MDHEN and CDR2 SYDVKM. The CDR3 extends over 16 amino acids. The DNA of the CDR3 is TGTGCCGGCAGTCCCTGGTCGGGGGTGAGCAATCAGCCCCAGCATTTT. Its protein product is CAGSPWSGVSNQPQHF.

This clonotype appeared many times. At one end, the junction sequence differs from germline, possibly due to a read error. The chain joins TRBV30 to TRBJ1-1; no clear D gene. The CDR3 sequence is 14 residues long. In germline, CDR1 is GTSNPN, CDR2 SVGIG (reference sequence). For the CDR3, the DNA is TGCGCCTGGATAGGAGGGATCGGTGTTACTGAAGCTTTCTTT. Translating it yields CAWIGGIGVTEAFF.

This clonotype was picked up many times. V usage is TRBV13 and J usage is TRBJ2-7; D might be TRBD1 (5 bases). Germline CDR1 is PRHDT and CDR2 is FYEKMQ (reference sequence). The V gene lost 1 base and the J gene lost 3 bases, with 28 bases spanning the gap. The CDR3 extends over 20 amino acids. The CDR3 loop is CASSLVRYRRYDARIYEQYV. DNA for the CDR3: TGTGCCAGCAGCTTAGTTCGGTACAGGCGATATGATGCGCGTATCTACGAGCAGTACGTC.

This clonotype was picked up many times. The rearrangement uses TRBV7-6 and TRBJ2-3; D is perhaps TRBD2 (6 bases). V lost 1 base and J lost 6, with 8 bases in between. The CDR3 covers 13 residues. From germline, CDR1 is SGHVS and CDR2 FNYEAQ. In DNA form, the CDR3 reads TGTGCCAGCAGCTTAGAGGGGAGGGATACGCAGTATTTT. Translating gives CASSLEGRDTQYF.

The table lists this clonotype with a few counts. CDR3 nucleotides: TGTGCCAGCCGAAGCACTACAGGGGATCTTCGCTACACCTTC. Its protein product is CASRSTTGDLRYTF. The J gene is TRBJ1-2, the V gene TRBV25-1; 7 nucleotides line up with TRBD1. The CDR3 is made up of 14 amino acids. V shed 8 bases, J shed 9 bases, and the junction held 15 bases outside the gene matches. The germline gives CDR1 MGHDK, CDR2 SYGVNS.

The V call is TRBV10-3, the J call TRBJ2-7; D is uncertain. Germline V lookup: CDR1 ENHRY, CDR2 SYGVKD. The CDR3 spans 11 residues. Trimming removed 7 bases from V and 13 bases from J, with 17 bases in between. The CDR3 DNA is TGTGCCATCACCTTAGGACGTCTACTTTACTTC. This codes for CAITLGRLLYF.

This clonotype was seen more than once but under ten times. This chain uses TRBV29-1 with TRBJ1-2, with TRBD1 matching over 10 bases. CDR1 SQVTM and CDR2 ANQGSEA come from the germline V gene. This CDR3 spans 14 amino acids. The V segment lost 7 bases and the J segment 2 bases; nucleotides outside the gene matches: 7. The CDR3: CSAVGQGGNYGYTF. The CDR3 region has the DNA TGCAGCGCTGTCGGACAGGGGGGCAACTATGGCTACACCTTC.

This clonotype has a count of ten or more. The chain recombines TRBV20-1 with TRBJ2-1; 9 nucleotides line up with TRBD2. V shed 3 bases, J shed 5 bases, and the junction held 5 bases outside the gene matches. Germline V gives CDR1 DFQATT, CDR2 SNEGSKA (reference sequence). This CDR3 has 14 residues. The CDR3 nucleotides are TGCAGTGCTAGTATCCGACTAGCGGACAATGAGCAGTTCTTC. Its protein product is CSASIRLADNEQFF.

The chain carries TRBV4-3 and TRBJ1-1; D is unclear. The CDR3 covers 14 residues. Germline CDR1 and CDR2: LGHNA and YSLEER. The V gene lost 0 bases and the J gene lost 4 bases, with 9 bases spanning the gap. The CDR3 DNA is TGCGCCAGCAGCCAAGACCCGACTGGCACTGAAGCTTTCTTT. Its protein is CASSQDPTGTEAFF.

This clonotype was counted many times. The V and J genes are TRBV28 and TRBJ1-1, with 7 positions matching TRBD1. Germline V CDR1 and CDR2: MDHEN, SYDVKM. Trimming removed 3 bases from V and 1 base from J; junction bases left unmatched: 11. The CDR3 is made up of 17 amino acids. The DNA for the CDR3 is TGTGCCAGCAGTTTTTTACAGGGGCTAAGCCAGAACACTGAAGCTTTCTTT. Translation gives CASSFLQGLSQNTEAFF.

This clonotype has only one observation. The rearrangement uses TRBV11-2 and TRBJ2-5; possible D gene TRBD2, 7 bases. Germline CDR1 reads SGHAT; CDR2 reads FQNNGV. This CDR3 is built from 16 residues. V lost 3 bases, J lost 6 bases, and 20 bases lay in between. CDR3 region: CASSFLRGPLLKTQYF. The CDR3 DNA is TGTGCCAGCAGCTTTTTGCGGGGGCCACTCCTGAAGACCCAGTACTTC.

Of note for this clonotype: Mismatch with germline at one junction end may stem from a read error. The V and J genes are TRBV7-2 and TRBJ1-5; no reliable D call. From germline, CDR1 is SGHTA and CDR2 FQGNSA. The CDR3 is 15 amino acids. CDR3 sequence reads: CASSLAVVSNQPQHF. The CDR3 DNA is TGTGCCAGCAGCCTAGCCGTAGTTAGCAATCAGCCCCAGCATTTT.

In this sample, this clonotype turned up many times. J is TRBJ2-1 and V is TRBV15; perhaps TRBD1 as D (6 bases). The germline gives CDR1 LNHNV, CDR2 YYDKDF (reference sequence). The V gene lost 5 bases and the J gene lost 9 bases, with 14 bases spanning the gap. The CDR3 sequence is 13 residues long. CDR3: CATSRAGDAEQFF. The CDR3, as DNA: TGTGCCACCAGCCGAGCAGGGGACGCTGAGCAGTTCTTC.

This clonotype was observed at least ten times. The V call is TRBV10-3, the J call TRBJ2-2; D call uncertain. The ends were cut back, 2 bases at V and 3 bases at J, with 10 bases in the middle. The CDR3 contains 15 residues. Germline V gene data show CDR1 as ENHRY and CDR2 as SYGVKD. CDR3 bases: TGTGCCATCAGTGAGGTTAGGCCGGACACCGGGGAGCTGTTTTTT. It yields the protein CAISEVRPDTGELFF.

This clonotype was seen many times. The chain carries TRBV5-1 and TRBJ2-1, with D uncertain. The CDR3 has 13 amino acids. From germline, CDR1 is SGHRS and CDR2 YFSETQ. V was shortened by 4 bases and J by 5 bases, with 10 bases between the two germline ends. CDR3 in amino acids: CASSRDPNNEQFF. In DNA form, the CDR3 reads TGCGCCAGCAGCCGTGACCCTAACAATGAGCAGTTCTTC.

This rearrangement joins TRBV20-1 to TRBJ2-1, with TRBD2 as a possible D gene (6 bases). The CDR3 has 17 amino acids. Deletions cut 0 bases from V and 8 bases from J, with 23 bases between. Germline V gives CDR1 DFQATT, CDR2 SNEGSKA (reference sequence). CDR3 residues: CSARDLWGGVRFDEQFF. The CDR3 nucleotides read TGCAGTGCTAGAGACCTTTGGGGCGGGGTGAGGTTCGATGAGCAGTTCTTC.

This clonotype was seen at least ten times. The chain is built from TRBV6-4 and TRBJ2-3; 7 bases map to TRBD2. This CDR3 is 15 amino acids long. CDR1 is MRHNA, CDR2 SNTAGT, per germline. Trimming removed 3 bases from V and 6 bases from J; junction bases left unmatched: 9. The CDR3, as DNA: TGTGCCAGCAGTGAGGCGGGAGAGGGTTCGGATACGCAGTATTTT. It translates to CASSEAGEGSDTQYF.

Regarding this clonotype: Given a much more abundant clone one base away, this may be a read error. The rearrangement links TRBV11-2 to TRBJ2-2, with a weak D call TRBD1 (5 bases). Between the trimmed V and J ends, which lost 3 bases and 1 base, there was a span of 18 bases. Germline values: CDR1 SGHAT, CDR2 FQNNGV. This CDR3 has 18 residues. The CDR3 is CASSFYRKSHRNTGELFF. The CDR3 nucleotides read TGTGCCAGCAGCTTTTACAGGAAAAGCCATAGGAACACCGGGGAGCTGTTTTTT.